This T cell receptor (beta chain) was found in a study of CD8 T cells in Susac syndrome. Study as a whole: There were six sequenced Susac syndrome patients with active disease and under ten in remission.

Isolation of CD8+ and CD4+ T cells was performed negatively, whereas enrichment of TEMRA cells was done by FACS. The CDR3 length is 14 residues. The germline V and J ends were trimmed by 6 bases and 5 bases, with 14 bases remaining between them. Germline CDR1 reads MDHEN; CDR2 reads SYDVKM. This clonotype occurred once. An input of about 0.45 to 1 ug of RNA was subjected to reverse transcription using random hexamers. TCRdb re-called the immunoSEQ multiplex PCR reads through MiXCR, storing one row per CDR3 protein. The sample includes some 150,000 distinct CDR3 sequences, roughly 95% of them seen just once.

This clonotype originated in a human donor with Susac syndrome. The rearrangement uses TRBV28 and TRBJ2-1; D is unclear. What was sequenced was CD4+ T cells from PBMCs. As DNA, the CDR3 is TGTGCCAGCAGATTGGACGAGAATGACAATGAGCAGTTCTTC. Encoded protein: CASRLDENDNEQFF.